These 23 T cell receptor beta chains originate from one sample sequenced in a study of Ad26.COV2.S vaccination and SARS-CoV-2 variants (dated by TCRdb to the early 2020s). Library prep was done by the immunoSEQ multiplex PCR assay. As stored in TCRdb, this immuneACCESS dataset retains in-frame rearrangements with V and J assigned. A fraction of the clones does not appear; measured against another copy, unresolved V genes explain less than half of the discrepancy, and the remainder lacks a known reason. In all, the sample holds 150,000 to 200,000 clones, and approximately 88% of those were seen once. 4.5% to 7.5% of the sample rests with the top ten. Explained via the paper, the time point label denotes: individuals recovered from natural SARS-CoV-2 infection. Sequencing was performed on peripheral blood, taken after recovery from COVID-19. These receptors all come from a human donor who had recovered from COVID-19.

The gene calls are TRBV11-3 and TRBJ2-7, with D uncertain. With 1 base removed from V and 0 bases from J, the gap between germline ends came to 7 bases. The CDR3 totals 14 residues. From germline, CDR1 is SGHNT and CDR2 YENEEA. The CDR3 region has the DNA TGTGCCAGCAGCTTAGGAGGATACTCCTACGAGCAGTACTTC. The encoded protein is CASSLGGYSYEQYF.

The chain carries TRBV5-1 and TRBJ2-1, with D possibly TRBD1 on 8 matching bases. V lost 0 bases and J lost 8, with 12 bases in between. This CDR3 comprises 14 residues. The germline V gene encodes CDR1 SGHRS and CDR2 YFSETQ. The chain's CDR3 is CASSLGQGRDEQFF. The CDR3 bases are TGCGCCAGCAGCTTGGGACAGGGGAGGGATGAGCAGTTCTTC.

A single count supports this clone. The chain combines TRBV4-2 with TRBJ2-1; maybe TRBD1 (5 bases). The CDR3 length is 16 residues. The germline V gene has CDR1 LGHNA and CDR2 YNFKEQ. Trimming took off 3 bases at V and 0 bases at J, with 12 bases between the two ends. In DNA form, the CDR3 reads TGTGCCAGCAGCCATCGACAGAGAAGCTCCTACAATGAGCAGTTCTTC. As protein: CASSHRQRSSYNEQFF.

The chain recombines TRBV11-2 with TRBJ2-7; TRBD1 agrees at 10 bases. The CDR3 is 12 residues long. Germline V gives CDR1 SGHAT, CDR2 FQNNGV. After removal of 11 bases from V and 8 bases from J, the junction contained 9 bases not matched to a gene. The DNA for the CDR3 is TGTGCCGGCGGACAGGGGGAGTTAAAGCAGTACTTC. Its translation: CAGGQGELKQYF. Based on the CDR3 plus reference TRBV11-2 and TRBJ2-7, the full variable domain is EAGVAQSPRYKIIEKRQSVAFWCNPISGHATLYWYQQILGQGPKLLIQFQNNGVVDDSQLPKDRFSAERLKGVDSTLKIQPAKLEDSAVYLCAGGQGELKQYFGPGTRLTVT.

CDR3 nucleotide sequence: TGTGCCAGCAGCCAAGGCACGATGTTCAACACTGAAGCTTTCTTT. Amino acid sequence: CASSQGTMFNTEAFF. This chain links TRBV3-1 (or the pseudogene TRBV3-2) with TRBJ1-1, with no clear D. The V end lost 1 base, the J end lost 2 bases, and 11 bases lay between the germline ends. Germline V gene lookup returns CDR1 LGHDT and CDR2 YNNKEL (reference sequence). This CDR3 has 15 amino acids.

V gene TRBV4-1 combines with J gene TRBJ1-1; D is ambiguous. The germline V gene encodes CDR1 MGHRA and CDR2 YSYEKL. The CDR3 has 13 residues. The V end was cut by 0 bases, the J end by 3 bases, with 5 bases between. The CDR3 DNA follows: TGCGCCAGCAGCCAAGAGCGGTACACTGAAGCTTTCTTT. Translation gives CASSQERYTEAFF.

V usage is TRBV10-3 and J usage is TRBJ2-7; D could derive from TRBD1 or TRBD2 (5 bases each). The CDR3 contains 13 residues. Looked up from germline, CDR1 is ENHRY and CDR2 is SYGVKD. V was shortened by 6 bases and J by 0 bases, with 9 bases between the two germline ends. The CDR3 sequence is CAISWDGSYEQYF. The CDR3 DNA reads as TGTGCCATCAGCTGGGACGGCTCCTACGAGCAGTACTTC.

This rearrangement joins TRBV4-1 to TRBJ2-7, with D unresolved. CDR1 MGHRA and CDR2 YSYEKL come from the germline V gene. CDR3 length: 14 residues. Trimming removed 0 bases at V and 1 base at J, with 7 bases between. The CDR3 nucleotides read TGCGCCAGCAGCCAAGAGGCGGCTTCCTACGAGCAGTACTTC. It codes for CASSQEAASYEQYF.

The J gene is TRBJ1-3, the V gene TRBV9, with 9 positions matching TRBD1. V trimming: 4 bases; J trimming: 4 bases; junction bases outside the gene matches: 6. The CDR3 extends over 15 amino acids. The germline CDR1 and CDR2 sequences are SGDLS and YYNGEE. The CDR3 DNA sequence: TGTGCCAGCAGCACTCAAACAGGGGGCGGAAACACCATATATTTT. Encoded protein: CASSTQTGGGNTIYF.

V and J are TRBV6-1 and TRBJ2-7; D remains ambiguous. There are 12 residues in the CDR3. Germline CDR1 and CDR2: MNHNS and SASEGT. V dropped 3 bases and J dropped 5 bases, with 8 bases sitting between them. CDR3 protein: CASSEGRDEQYF. The CDR3 DNA sequence: TGTGCCAGCAGTGAGGGCAGAGACGAGCAGTACTTC.

The V gene is TRBV9, the J gene TRBJ2-7; 10 bases map to TRBD2. Per the germline V gene, CDR1 is SGDLS and CDR2 is YYNGEE. The CDR3 consists of 15 residues. J gave up 7 bases and V 4 bases, and 11 bases lay outside the gene matches. The CDR3 region is CASSIRAGGPGEQYF. The DNA of the CDR3 is TGTGCCAGCAGCATCAGAGCGGGGGGGCCTGGGGAGCAGTACTTC.

This clone was counted between two and nine times. CDR3 coding DNA: TGTGCCAGCAGTTTTATCACGGCTCCCTACGAGCAGTACTTC. Protein product: CASSFITAPYEQYF. V gene TRBV27 combines with J gene TRBJ2-7; the D is unclear. Trimming took 3 bases from V and 2 from J, leaving 11 bases between them. Per germline, CDR1 MNHEY and CDR2 SMNVEV (reference sequence). The CDR3 covers 14 residues.

This clone was recorded a few times. V is TRBV6-6 and J is TRBJ2-7, with 7 bases identical to TRBD1. Trimming took 6 bases from V and 4 from J; bases not matched to a gene: 6. CDR3 length: 13 amino acids. Germline assignment: CDR1 MNHNY and CDR2 SVGAGI (reference sequence). For the CDR3, the DNA is TGTGCCAGCAGGCGACGGGACAGTTACGAGCAGTACTTC. It translates to CASRRRDSYEQYF.

V and J are TRBV25-1 and TRBJ1-2; no firm D call. The V end was cut by 7 bases, the J end by 6 bases, with 18 bases between. CDR3 length: 14 amino acids. Germline CDR1 reads MGHDK; CDR2 reads SYGVNS. The CDR3 loop reads CASMGISGGHGYTF. CDR3 DNA sequence: TGTGCCAGCATGGGAATCTCTGGAGGACATGGCTACACCTTC.

This chain uses TRBV5-4 with TRBJ1-4; 8 nucleotides align to TRBD1. The V and J ends lost 2 bases and 7 bases, in that order; junction bases with no gene match: 4. Germline V CDR1 and CDR2: SGHNT, YYREEE (reference sequence). There are 14 residues in the CDR3. The CDR3 DNA sequence: TGTGCCAGCAGCTTAGGACAGGGAAGTGAAAAACTGTTTTTT. Amino acid sequence: CASSLGQGSEKLFF.

V gene TRBV4-1 combines with J gene TRBJ1-4; D unclear. The V end was cut by 1 base, the J end by 3 bases, with 15 bases between. This CDR3 has 17 residues. Germline V gene data show CDR1 as MGHRA and CDR2 as YSYEKL. The DNA of the CDR3 is TGCGCCAGCAGCCAAGTTTGGCAGCAACTCGCTAATGAAAAACTGTTTTTT. This gives the protein CASSQVWQQLANEKLFF.

A few counts support this clone. The rearrangement joins TRBV5-1 to TRBJ1-6; 8 bases map to TRBD1. The CDR3 length is 13 residues. CDR1 SGHRS and CDR2 YFSETQ come from the germline V gene. J lost 11 bases, V lost 4 bases, and 5 bases had no gene match. CDR3 in DNA: TGCGCCAGCAGCCCACAGGGGGATACACCCCTCCACTTT. Amino acids: CASSPQGDTPLHF.

This clone showed up just once. V usage is TRBV1 and J usage is TRBJ2-3; TRBD2 is the table's D call, not checked against the DNA. TRBV1 is termed a pseudogene. The CDR3 loop spans 17 amino acids. As DNA, the CDR3 is TGCACCAGCAGCCAAGTCCAGGGACTAGCGGACACAGATACGCAGTATTTT. Its protein product is CTSSQVQGLADTDTQYF.

The chain is built from TRBV4-2 and TRBJ2-1; D could derive from TRBD1 or TRBD2 (6 bases each). This CDR3 contains 14 residues. CDR1 and CDR2 from the germline V gene are LGHNA and YNFKEQ. The V end lost 4 bases, the J end lost 8 bases, and 15 bases lay between the germline ends. The CDR3 region has the DNA TGTGCCAGCAGCCCCCACCTAAGGGGGGATGAGCAGTTCTTC. Residues: CASSPHLRGDEQFF.

V usage is TRBV5-1 and J usage is TRBJ2-7; D ambiguous. The length of the CDR3 is 12 residues. The germline V gene has CDR1 SGHRS and CDR2 YFSETQ. V lost 1 base and J lost 3, with 5 bases in between. Here the CDR3 reads CASSLTHYEQYF. For the CDR3, the DNA is TGCGCCAGCAGCTTGACGCACTACGAGCAGTACTTC.

The CDR3 loop is CASAKVGSNSYEQYF. For the CDR3, the DNA is TGTGCTAGCGCAAAGGTGGGGAGCAACTCCTACGAGCAGTACTTC. The gene calls are TRBV27 and TRBJ2-7; weak D call: TRBD2 (5 bases). The length of the CDR3 is 15 residues. Germline V gene data show CDR1 as MNHEY and CDR2 as SMNVEV (reference sequence).

The rearrangement links TRBV5-4 to TRBJ1-5; D gene unclear. Germline CDR1 and CDR2: SGHNT and YYREEE (reference sequence). V lost 1 base and J 6 bases, leaving 5 bases between the germline ends. The CDR3 length is 12 residues. CDR3 sequence reads: CASSLFGQPQHF. Here the CDR3 DNA reads TGTGCCAGCAGCTTGTTCGGTCAGCCCCAGCATTTT.

The chain carries TRBV7-8 and TRBJ2-3; 13 nucleotides match TRBD2. After removal of 5 bases from V and 4 bases from J, the junction contained 6 bases not matched to a gene. This CDR3 is 16 amino acids long. CDR1 and CDR2 from the germline V gene are SGHVS and FQNEAQ. The CDR3 sequence: CASSPPGTSGADTQYF. DNA for the CDR3: TGTGCCAGCAGCCCGCCAGGGACTAGCGGGGCAGATACGCAGTATTTT.